The 31 T cell receptor beta chains below come from one sample, sequenced in a study of CD8 T cells in ankylosing spondylitis. Using its own MiXCR run on the 5' RACE reads, TCRdb lists one record per CDR3 protein. The sample consists of some 140,000 distinct CDR3 sequences, 6.5% to 8.5% of them appearing once. Sequenced material: synovial fluid, either unsorted or a sorted T cell fraction (not recorded which). The receptors shown here come from a male donor with ankylosing spondylitis.

V usage is TRBV7-6 and J usage is TRBJ2-1; no reliable D call. The ends were cut back, 1 base at V and 0 bases at J, with 10 bases in the middle. Germline values: CDR1 SGHVS, CDR2 FNYEAQ. The CDR3 extends over 16 amino acids. This CDR3 reads CASSLEVSRSYNEQFF. The CDR3 nucleotides read TGTGCCAGCAGCTTAGAGGTCAGCCGCTCCTACAATGAGCAGTTCTTC.

This clonotype was picked up many times. This rearrangement joins TRBV7-2 to TRBJ1-3; 11 nucleotides align to TRBD1. The germline V gene has CDR1 SGHTA and CDR2 FQGNSA. J gave up 9 bases and V 3 bases, and 1 base lay outside the gene matches. The CDR3 runs to 13 residues. CDR3 residues: CASSLGQGGTIYF. Written as DNA, the CDR3 is TGTGCCAGCAGCTTGGGACAGGGGGGCACCATATATTTT.

This clonotype was found a few times. CDR3: CASSTGGAGEKLFF. DNA of the CDR3: TGTGCCAGCTCTACAGGGGGCGCAGGTGAAAAACTGTTTTTT. The rearrangement joins TRBV6-1 to TRBJ1-4; 9 positions match TRBD1. Germline CDR1 reads MNHNS; CDR2 reads SASEGT. The J segment lost 7 bases and the V segment lost 8 bases, leaving 8 bases of the junction unmatched. There are 14 residues in the CDR3.

This chain connects TRBV5-1 to TRBJ2-3, with D possibly being TRBD1 or TRBD2 (6 bases each). The CDR3 is 16 residues long. V shed 0 bases and J shed 9 bases, with 20 bases lying between them. The germline CDR1 and CDR2 sequences are SGHRS and YFSETQ. In nucleotides, the CDR3 is TGCGCCAGCAGCTTGGGCGCGCTCGGGAGAGGGGGGACGCAGTATTTT. Translating it yields CASSLGALGRGGTQYF.

The chain uses TRBV5-1 and TRBJ2-1; 9 nucleotides match TRBD2. V was clipped by 0 bases and J by 10 bases; unmatched bases: 11. Per the germline V gene, CDR1 is SGHRS and CDR2 is YFSETQ. This CDR3 region has 16 residues. CDR3 DNA sequence: TGCGCCAGCAGCTTGGCCTCTAGCGGGAACCTGGGGGAGCAGTTCTTC. It codes for CASSLASSGNLGEQFF.

This chain connects TRBV2 to TRBJ1-1, with TRBD1 as a possible D gene (5 bases). V lost 6 bases to trimming and J lost 2 bases, with 13 bases between them. This CDR3 spans 14 amino acids. Germline V CDR1 and CDR2: SNHLY, FYNNEI. In DNA form, the CDR3 reads TGTGCCAGCAGCCGGGACCTTGACAACACTGAAGCTTTCTTT. This sequence encodes CASSRDLDNTEAFF.

This clonotype was seen repeatedly, ten times or more. The rearrangement uses TRBV24-1 and TRBJ2-1; 12 bases are shared with TRBD1. Germline lookup yields CDR1 KGHDR and CDR2 SFDVKD. Unmatched junction bases numbered 9, after V lost 5 bases and J lost 8 bases. The CDR3 sequence is 16 residues long. The CDR3 DNA reads TGTGCCACCAGTGTAGGGACAGGGGGCATCACGGATGAGCAGTTCTTC. Translating it yields CATSVGTGGITDEQFF.

Only a few counts were recorded for this clonotype. This chain connects TRBV12-3 or TRBV12-4 to TRBJ1-6; TRBD1 is a possible D gene (6 bases). V dropped 4 bases and J dropped 14 bases, with 24 bases sitting between them. CDR3 size: 16 residues. CDR3 sequence: CASSSTHGTLIRALHF. The CDR3 DNA sequence: TGTGCCAGCAGTTCCACTCACGGGACACTCATTAGGGCCCTCCACTTT.

This clonotype came up many times. The genes are TRBV4-3 and TRBJ2-5, with 10 bases lining up with TRBD2. The J segment lost 5 bases and the V segment lost 1 base, leaving 7 bases of the junction unmatched. CDR1 is LGHNA and CDR2 is YSLEER in the germline V gene. This CDR3 spans 16 amino acids. Here the CDR3 DNA reads TGCGCCAGCAGCCAAGGGCCCCTAGCGGGGGTGGAGACCCAGTACTTC. Its translation: CASSQGPLAGVETQYF.

This clonotype has a handful of counts. V and J are TRBV10-3 and TRBJ1-3; 8 bases match TRBD1. Unmatched junction bases numbered 7, after V lost 7 bases and J lost 2 bases. Germline loops: CDR1 ENHRY, CDR2 SYGVKD. The CDR3 runs to 15 residues. This CDR3 is CAITGDRTTGNTIYF. The CDR3 DNA follows: TGTGCCATCACCGGGGACAGGACGACTGGAAACACCATATATTTT.

This clonotype appeared a few times. The genes are TRBV12-3 or TRBV12-4 and TRBJ1-1; D is unclear. V gave up 2 bases and J gave up 5 bases, with 9 bases separating them. CDR3 size: 13 residues. In DNA form, the CDR3 reads TGTGCCAGCAGTTTAAAGGGTAGGACTGAAGCTTTCTTT. Its translation is CASSLKGRTEAFF.

The chain uses TRBV20-1 and TRBJ2-5; no reliable D call. The CDR3 covers 13 residues. Trimming left V 2 bases short and J 1 base short, with 8 bases between. CDR1 and CDR2 from the germline V gene are DFQATT and SNEGSKA (reference sequence). CDR3 in amino acids: CSARLPLQETQYF. As DNA, the CDR3 is TGCAGTGCTAGACTCCCCCTCCAAGAGACCCAGTACTTC.

This clonotype was counted at least ten times. This chain uses TRBV6-1 with TRBJ1-5; TRBD1 is a possible D gene (5 bases). CDR1 and CDR2 from the germline V gene are MNHNS and SASEGT. The V end was cut by 4 bases, the J end by 2 bases, with 12 bases between. This CDR3 has 15 residues. CDR3 nucleotides: TGTGCCAGCAGTGTCCAGGGATTCGGCAATCAGCCCCAGCATTTT. This gives the protein CASSVQGFGNQPQHF.

This clonotype was recorded a few times. This chain links TRBV7-2 with TRBJ2-3; tentative D call: TRBD1 (5 bases). Germline V lookup: CDR1 SGHTA, CDR2 FQGNSA. There are 13 residues in the CDR3. The V end lost 3 bases, the J end lost 5 bases, and 9 bases lay between the germline ends. DNA of the CDR3: TGTGCCAGCAGCTTTGGCAGGGAAGATACGCAGTATTTT. Its translation: CASSFGREDTQYF.

V usage is TRBV30 and J usage is TRBJ2-1, with D perhaps being TRBD1 or TRBD2 (5 bases each). CDR1 GTSNPN and CDR2 SVGIG come from the germline V gene (reference sequence). The CDR3 sequence is 15 residues long. V shed 5 bases and J shed 0 bases, with 14 bases lying between them. In DNA, the CDR3 is TGTGCCTGGTCCCTCGGGACGGCCTCCTACAATGAGCAGTTCTTC. This sequence encodes CAWSLGTASYNEQFF.

V usage is TRBV6-1 and J usage is TRBJ1-1; no reliable D call. V lost 0 bases and J 4 bases, leaving 6 bases between the germline ends. The CDR3 extends over 13 amino acids. The germline V gene has CDR1 MNHNS and CDR2 SASEGT. The CDR3 sequence: CASSEAALTEAFF. CDR3 in DNA: TGTGCCAGCAGTGAAGCGGCGCTCACTGAAGCTTTCTTT.

By sample share, this clonotype is medium-sized. This chain connects TRBV7-3 to TRBJ1-1; D gene ambiguous. CDR1 is SGHTA, CDR2 FQGTGA, per germline. V was cut by 4 bases and J by 1 base, with 7 bases left in between. The CDR3 has 13 residues. CDR3 sequence (DNA): TGTGCCAGCAGCTCCGCCCCGAACACTGAAGCTTTCTTT. Protein: CASSSAPNTEAFF.

In its sample, this clonotype was seen a few times. This chain uses TRBV25-1 with TRBJ1-1, with unresolved D. The V end was cut by 2 bases, the J end by 7 bases, with 14 bases between. Per germline, CDR1 MGHDK and CDR2 SYGVNS. The CDR3 has 14 amino acids. CDR3 region: CASSEGGSGSEAFF. CDR3 DNA sequence: TGTGCCAGCAGTGAAGGAGGCTCGGGCAGTGAAGCTTTCTTT. Filled out from reference TRBV25-1 and TRBJ1-1, the complete variable domain reads EADIYQTPRYLVIGTGKKITLECSQTMGHDKMYWYQQDPGMELHLIHYSYGVNSTEKGDLSSESTVSRIRTEHFPLTLESARPSHTSQYLCASSEGGSGSEAFFGQGTRLTVV.

The rearrangement uses TRBV29-1 and TRBJ2-5; D is unclear. Germline values: CDR1 SQVTM, CDR2 ANQGSEA. V shed 4 bases and J shed 4 bases, with 13 bases lying between them. CDR3 size: 13 residues. CDR3 coding DNA: TGCAGCGTTGTTAAATCCTCAGGAGAGACCCAGTACTTC. It is translated as CSVVKSSGETQYF.

Many counts were recorded for this clonotype. This chain joins TRBV20-1 and TRBJ2-1, with 7 positions matching TRBD2. This CDR3 spans 15 amino acids. V lost 3 bases and J lost 0; bases outside the gene matches: 5. The germline V gene encodes CDR1 DFQATT and CDR2 SNEGSKA (reference sequence). CDR3 in amino acids: CSASILAVSYNEQFF. In DNA form, the CDR3 reads TGCAGTGCTAGTATCCTAGCGGTCTCCTACAATGAGCAGTTCTTC.

This clonotype was observed at least ten times. V gene TRBV3-1 combines with J gene TRBJ2-3; D is uncertain. Trimming shortened V by 4 bases and J by 2 bases, and 13 bases separated the two germline ends. This CDR3 region has 15 residues. The germline gives CDR1 LGHDT, CDR2 YNNKEL (reference sequence). CDR3 in DNA: TGTGCCAGCAGCCCTAGTCCCGAGTTCACAGATACGCAGTATTTT. Its protein product is CASSPSPEFTDTQYF.

This clonotype has more than one count but fewer than ten. V gene TRBV6-2 or TRBV6-3 combines with J gene TRBJ1-1; D remains unclear. Between the trimmed V and J ends, which lost 2 bases and 1 base, there was a span of 8 bases. Looked up from germline, CDR1 is MNHEY and CDR2 is SVGEGT. The CDR3 runs 14 residues. In DNA, the CDR3 is TGTGCCAGCAGTTACGGGCGACAGAACACTGAAGCTTTCTTT. It codes for CASSYGRQNTEAFF.

This clonotype was seen at least ten times. This chain joins TRBV28 and TRBJ1-2; D gene unclear. The CDR3 is 11 amino acids. The ends were cut back, 5 bases at V and 6 bases at J, with 7 bases in the middle. Germline CDR1 is MDHEN and CDR2 is SYDVKM. CDR3 sequence (DNA): TGTGCCAGCAGTCGTCGGGATGGCTACACCTTC. Translating gives CASSRRDGYTF.

This clonotype was seen repeatedly, ten times or more. The CDR3 loop is CASSRDRNMNTEAFF. In DNA form, the CDR3 reads TGTGCCAGCAGCCGGGACCGAAACATGAACACTGAAGCTTTCTTT. The chain links TRBV7-2 to TRBJ1-1; D perhaps matches TRBD1 (5 bases). CDR3 length equals 15 residues. Germline-derived CDR1 and CDR2 are SGHTA and FQGNSA. Trimming stripped 5 bases from V and 0 bases from J, with 13 bases between.

This clonotype has just a few counts. The rearrangement links TRBV5-1 to TRBJ2-5, with D unresolved. The CDR3 loop spans 15 amino acids. V shed 5 bases and J shed 2 bases, with 16 bases lying between them. From germline, CDR1 is SGHRS and CDR2 YFSETQ. CDR3 nucleotides: TGCGCCAGCAGGGCCTTTTCTGCGCGACAAGAGACCCAGTACTTC. This gives the protein CASRAFSARQETQYF. The full variable domain, completed using reference TRBV5-1 and TRBJ2-5, is KAGVTQTPRYLIKTRGQQVTLSCSPISGHRSVSWYQQTPGQGLQFLFEYFSETQRNKGNFPGRFSGRQFSNSRSEMNVSTLELGDSALYLCASRAFSARQETQYFGPGTRLLVL.

This clonotype was counted many times. The rearrangement links TRBV7-2 to TRBJ1-1; no definite D call. Trimming took 0 bases from V and 5 from J, leaving 7 bases between them. This CDR3 has 13 amino acids. Germline CDR1 reads SGHTA; CDR2 reads FQGNSA. The CDR3 spells CASSLAGKTEAFF. The DNA for the CDR3 is TGTGCCAGCAGCTTAGCAGGGAAGACTGAAGCTTTCTTT.

This clonotype was found many times. This sequence joins TRBV9 and TRBJ1-4; no clear D gene. Between the trimmed V and J ends, which lost 3 bases and 5 bases, there was a span of 17 bases. Germline CDR1 is SGDLS and CDR2 is YYNGEE. The CDR3 extends over 16 amino acids. CDR3 in DNA: TGTGCCAGCAGCGCCTATAGCGGACGTAAAAATGAAAAACTGTTTTTT. As protein: CASSAYSGRKNEKLFF.

This clonotype showed up many times. V usage is TRBV5-1 and J usage is TRBJ2-3, with D possibly matching TRBD1 (5 bases). The CDR3 has 14 amino acids. Per germline, CDR1 SGHRS and CDR2 YFSETQ. V gave up 9 bases and J gave up 3 bases, with 17 bases separating them. Here the CDR3 DNA reads TGCGCCACCTCCCAGGGTGACACAACAGATACGCAGTATTTT. Translating it yields CATSQGDTTDTQYF. Drawing the rest from reference TRBV5-1 and TRBJ2-3, the complete variable domain is KAGVTQTPRYLIKTRGQQVTLSCSPISGHRSVSWYQQTPGQGLQFLFEYFSETQRNKGNFPGRFSGRQFSNSRSEMNVSTLELGDSALYLCATSQGDTTDTQYFGPGTRLTVL.

In this sample, this clonotype turned up many times. CDR3 loop: CSARGQLGYNEQFF. Written as DNA, the CDR3 is TGCAGTGCTAGAGGACAGCTCGGATACAATGAGCAGTTCTTC. The J gene is TRBJ2-1, the V gene TRBV20-1; TRBD1 is a possible D gene (5 bases). Per germline, CDR1 DFQATT and CDR2 SNEGSKA (reference sequence). V shed 1 base and J shed 4 bases, with 11 bases lying between them. The CDR3 totals 14 residues.

The rearrangement uses TRBV28 and TRBJ1-5; D is ambiguous. The CDR3 covers 13 residues. Germline V CDR1 and CDR2: MDHEN, SYDVKM. V gave up 4 bases and J gave up 3 bases, with 7 bases separating them. The CDR3 sequence is CASSWTVNQPQHF. The DNA for the CDR3 is TGTGCCAGCAGTTGGACGGTCAATCAGCCCCAGCATTTT.

This clonotype was found a few times. The rearrangement links TRBV5-1 to TRBJ1-4; the D gene is possibly TRBD1 (6 bases). CDR1 is SGHRS and CDR2 is YFSETQ in the germline V gene. V was cut by 4 bases and J by 0 bases, with 16 bases left in between. The CDR3 runs to 17 residues. The CDR3 reads CASSPRGTGATNEKLFF. For the CDR3, the DNA is TGCGCCAGCAGCCCGAGGGGGACCGGAGCAACTAATGAAAAACTGTTTTTT.